What follows are 22 T cell receptor beta chains derived from one specimen sequenced in a study of cytomegalovirus exposure and HLA in healthy donors. The PCR had 60 Vbeta and 13 Jbeta primers. Clones were sequenced by immunoSEQ multiplex PCR, and TCRdb holds only the in-frame ones, with some missing. The sample carries 90,000 to 120,000 clones, under 80% recorded once. Sequencing was done on a sample of PBMCs. All receptors derive from a woman in her late teens or twenties in good health and CMV-seropositive.

V is TRBV11-2 and J is TRBJ1-5; no clear D. Looked up from germline, CDR1 is SGHAT and CDR2 is FQNNGV. V lost 1 base and J lost 9, with 7 bases in between. The CDR3 runs 12 residues. In nucleotides, the CDR3 is TGTGCCAGCAGCTTAGCCCCGGGGCCCCAGCATTTT. Translating it yields CASSLAPGPQHF.

This clone has just a few counts. The chain combines TRBV7-6 with TRBJ1-1; D gene ambiguous. Trimming shortened V by 3 bases and J by 2 bases, and 13 bases separated the two germline ends. From germline, CDR1 is SGHVS and CDR2 FNYEAQ. The CDR3 contains 15 residues. The CDR3 DNA reads TGTGCCAGCAGCTTTGGGCCAAACCTCAACACTGAAGCTTTCTTT. Translated: CASSFGPNLNTEAFF.

The rearrangement links TRBV10-3 to TRBJ2-7, with TRBD2 identical over 10 bases. The J segment lost 3 bases and the V segment lost 4 bases, leaving 12 bases of the junction unmatched. Germline V gene data show CDR1 as ENHRY and CDR2 as SYGVKD. The CDR3 consists of 17 residues. The CDR3 sequence is CAISVFTSGIMGYEQYF. The CDR3 DNA follows: TGTGCCATCAGTGTGTTTACTAGCGGGATAATGGGCTACGAGCAGTACTTC.

This rearrangement joins TRBV20-1 to TRBJ2-5; tentatively, D is TRBD2 (6 bases). The DNA matches TRBJ2-7 better at its end, which makes the J call doubtful. There are 11 residues in the CDR3. Germline lookup yields CDR1 DFQATT and CDR2 SNEGSKA (reference sequence). CDR3 loop: CSANRENEQYF. In nucleotides, the CDR3 is TGCAGTGCAAACCGGGAGAACGAGCAGTACTTC.

This chain joins TRBV5-1 and TRBJ2-6, with D uncertain. CDR3 size: 15 residues. Germline lookup yields CDR1 SGHRS and CDR2 YFSETQ. With 0 bases removed from V and 4 bases from J, the gap between germline ends came to 8 bases. CDR3 nucleotides: TGCGCCAGCAGCTTGGGCACCGCGGGGGCCAACGTCCTGACTTTC. Translation: CASSLGTAGANVLTF.

The chain has TRBV30 and TRBJ1-1; TRBD1 might be the D (6 bases). The germline V gene encodes CDR1 GTSNPN and CDR2 SVGIG (reference sequence). The CDR3 length is 15 residues. Trimming removed 0 bases at V and 5 bases at J, with 16 bases between. CDR3: CAWSVLPGAKTEAFF. CDR3 DNA: TGTGCCTGGAGTGTCCTCCCAGGGGCGAAAACTGAAGCTTTCTTT.

The chain has TRBV7-2 and TRBJ1-2; 8 bases fit TRBD1. Germline V lookup: CDR1 SGHTA, CDR2 FQGNSA. Trimming removed 8 bases from V and 5 bases from J; junction bases left unmatched: 13. The CDR3 is 15 amino acids. The DNA for the CDR3 is TGTGCCAGCTATCAGGGGGCAGGCCCCTTTTATGGCTACACCTTC. Translating gives CASYQGAGPFYGYTF.

The chain uses TRBV7-2 and TRBJ1-3; 8 bases map to TRBD1. Germline CDR1 is SGHTA and CDR2 is FQGNSA. After removal of 7 bases from V and 4 bases from J, the junction contained 12 bases not matched to a gene. CDR3 length equals 16 residues. The CDR3 coding sequence is TGTGCCAGCAACCCATCAGGGGGCTTGTTCGGAAACACCATATATTTT. Its protein product is CASNPSGGLFGNTIYF.

The rearrangement uses TRBV28 and TRBJ2-7, with 9 positions matching TRBD1. The CDR3 consists of 15 residues. Germline assignment: CDR1 MDHEN and CDR2 SYDVKM. V gave up 7 bases and J gave up 2 bases; unmatched junction bases: 9. The DNA of the CDR3 is TGTGCCAGCACCATAGGGACAGGGCGTGCCTACGAGCAGTACTTC. This gives the protein CASTIGTGRAYEQYF.

This chain joins TRBV10-3 and TRBJ1-5; perhaps TRBD1 as D (5 bases). Germline V gene lookup returns CDR1 ENHRY and CDR2 SYGVKD. The length of the CDR3 is 15 residues. Trimming removed 5 bases from V and 5 bases from J, with 16 bases in between. This chain's CDR3 is CAISHSGGGDQPQHF. The CDR3 DNA follows: TGTGCCATCAGTCACTCGGGTGGAGGGGATCAGCCCCAGCATTTT.

This clone was found a few times. The CDR3 loop is CASSLQMNTEAFF. As DNA, the CDR3 is TGTGCCAGCAGCTTACAGATGAACACTGAAGCTTTCTTT. V gene TRBV7-3 combines with J gene TRBJ1-1; D is ambiguous. The CDR3 contains 13 residues. The V and J ends lost 2 bases and 0 bases respectively, with 4 bases between them. The germline V gene encodes CDR1 SGHTA and CDR2 FQGTGA.

Of note for this clone: Other DNA sequences in the sample encode the same CDR3. The J gene is TRBJ1-5, the V gene TRBV19; 8 bases are shared with TRBD1. The ends lost 5 bases at V and 7 bases at J; junction bases unmatched: 7. This CDR3 is built from 14 residues. Germline loops: CDR1 LNHDA, CDR2 SQIVND (reference sequence). CDR3 in amino acids: CASSGTGGNQPQHF. The CDR3 bases are TGTGCCAGTAGTGGTACAGGGGGTAACCAGCCCCAGCATTTT. The full variable domain, with the rest looked up from reference TRBV19 and TRBJ1-5, is DGGITQSPKYLFRKEGQNVTLSCEQNLNHDAMYWYRQDPGQGLRLIYYSQIVNDFQKGDIAEGYSVSREKKESFPLTVTSAQKNPTAFYLCASSGTGGNQPQHFGDGTRLSIL.

This sequence joins TRBV7-3 and TRBJ2-6; D gene ambiguous. Germline lookup yields CDR1 SGHTA and CDR2 FQGTGA. CDR3 length: 13 amino acids. Trimming stripped 3 bases from V and 4 bases from J, with 4 bases between. Here the CDR3 DNA reads TGTGCCAGCAGCTTCTCCGGGGCCAACGTCCTGACTTTC. Amino acid sequence: CASSFSGANVLTF.

CDR3 residues: CASSSDTAGEGPQHF. CDR3 DNA sequence: TGTGCCAGCAGTTCGGATACTGCGGGGGAAGGTCCCCAGCATTTT. The rearrangement joins TRBV6-5 to TRBJ1-5; perhaps TRBD1 as D (5 bases). This CDR3 comprises 15 residues. Trimming cost V 4 bases and J 10 bases, with 20 bases left between them. Germline CDR1 reads MNHEY; CDR2 reads SVGAGI.

This clone was seen once. The chain uses TRBV27 and TRBJ2-5; a possible D gene is TRBD2 (6 bases). This CDR3 has 15 residues. Trimming shortened V by 0 bases and J by 0 bases, and 8 bases separated the two germline ends. CDR1 and CDR2 (germline): MNHEY, SMNVEV (reference sequence). The CDR3 DNA reads as TGTGCCAGCAGTTTATCTGGGGGGTACCAAGAGACCCAGTACTTC. Amino acids: CASSLSGGYQETQYF.

This clone was seen more than once but under ten times. The chain uses TRBV5-1 and TRBJ2-2, with 7 positions matching TRBD1. The CDR3 has 14 amino acids. CDR1 and CDR2 (germline): SGHRS, YFSETQ. V lost 3 bases and J lost 4; bases outside the gene matches: 3. CDR3 sequence (DNA): TGCGCCAGCAGCTCAGGGACAGTCACCGGGGAGCTGTTTTTT. Translation: CASSSGTVTGELFF.

This clone showed up many times. This chain connects TRBV7-2 to TRBJ2-3, with TRBD2 matching 9 bases. The germline V gene encodes CDR1 SGHTA and CDR2 FQGNSA. CDR3 length equals 16 residues. Trimming at V came to 5 bases and at J to 2 bases, leaving 8 bases not matched to a gene. The CDR3 loop reads CASSKGLARSTDTQYF. Written as DNA, the CDR3 is TGTGCCAGCAGCAAAGGACTAGCGAGGTCCACAGATACGCAGTATTTT.

The chain uses TRBV28 and TRBJ2-1, with 9 nucleotides matching TRBD2. Per germline, CDR1 MDHEN and CDR2 SYDVKM. CDR3 size: 16 residues. Trimming at V came to 7 bases and at J to 10 bases, leaving 17 bases not matched to a gene. The CDR3 DNA reads as TGTGCCAGCACCCCTAGCGGGCTAGCGGGGATGGGGGAGCAGTTCTTC. Translating gives CASTPSGLAGMGEQFF. Based on the CDR3 plus reference TRBV28 and TRBJ2-1, the full variable domain is DVKVTQSSRYLVKRTGEKVFLECVQDMDHENMFWYRQDPGLGLRLIYFSYDVKMKEKGDIPEGYSVSREKKERFSLILESASTNQTSMYLCASTPSGLAGMGEQFFGPGTRLTVL.

This clone was observed a handful of times. The CDR3 nucleotides read TGTGCCAGCAGCCAGGGGGGATCTGGAAACACCATATATTTT. This encodes CASSQGGSGNTIYF. This chain connects TRBV5-5 to TRBJ1-3; 7 bases are a match to TRBD1. Germline-derived CDR1 and CDR2 are SGHKS and YYEKEE (reference sequence). The junction had 2 bases not matched to a gene; V was cut back by 4 bases and J by 1 base. The CDR3 has 14 amino acids.

The chain couples TRBV7-8 to TRBJ2-1; 7 bases match TRBD2. The CDR3 length is 14 residues. The V and J ends lost 4 bases and 1 base, in that order; junction bases with no gene match: 1. From germline, CDR1 is SGHVS and CDR2 FQNEAQ. As DNA, the CDR3 is TGTGCCAGCAGCTGGACTAGATCCTACAATGAGCAGTTCTTC. It yields the protein CASSWTRSYNEQFF.

There are a few counts of this clone. The chain links TRBV2 to TRBJ2-5; tentatively, D is TRBD1 (7 bases). CDR3 length equals 18 residues. The V end was cut by 5 bases, the J end by 2 bases, with 24 bases between. CDR1 and CDR2 (germline): SNHLY, FYNNEI. Written as DNA, the CDR3 is TGTGCCAGCAGTCCTTGGCTAGGCGGGACAGCATTACAAGAGACCCAGTACTTC. Its translation is CASSPWLGGTALQETQYF. Combining the CDR3 with reference TRBV2 and TRBJ2-5 gives the whole variable domain EPEVTQTPSHQVTQMGQEVILRCVPISNHLYFYWYRQILGQKVEFLVSFYNNEISEKSEIFDDQFSVERPDGSNFTLKIRSTKLEDSAMYFCASSPWLGGTALQETQYFGPGTRLLVL.

V gene TRBV7-2 combines with J gene TRBJ1-2, with 7 bases that match TRBD1. V trimming: 0 bases; J trimming: 4 bases; junction bases outside the gene matches: 2. This CDR3 region has 14 residues. Germline V gives CDR1 SGHTA, CDR2 FQGNSA. This CDR3 reads CASSLAGQIYGYTF. In DNA, the CDR3 is TGTGCCAGCAGCTTAGCGGGACAGATCTATGGCTACACCTTC.